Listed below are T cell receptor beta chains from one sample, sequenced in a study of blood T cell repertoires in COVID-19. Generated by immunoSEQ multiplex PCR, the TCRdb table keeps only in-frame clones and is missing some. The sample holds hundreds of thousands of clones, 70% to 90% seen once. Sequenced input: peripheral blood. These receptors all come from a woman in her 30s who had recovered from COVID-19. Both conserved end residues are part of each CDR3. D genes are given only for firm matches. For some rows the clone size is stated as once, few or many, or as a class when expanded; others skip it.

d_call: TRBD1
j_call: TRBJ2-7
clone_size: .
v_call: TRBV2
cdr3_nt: TGTGCCAGCAGACGGACAGGGGGTTGGGAGCAGTACTTC
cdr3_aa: CASRRTGGWEQYF

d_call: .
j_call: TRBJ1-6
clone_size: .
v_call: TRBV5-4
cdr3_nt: TGTGCCAGCAGCTTGGGTTTCAAGACAGGCCGGGGCACCTATAATTCACCCCTCCACTTT
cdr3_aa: CASSLGFKTGRGTYNSPLHF

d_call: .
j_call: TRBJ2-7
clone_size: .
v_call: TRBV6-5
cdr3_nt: TGTGCCAGCAGTTACTCGGGGAGGCGGGACTGGAACTTC
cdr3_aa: CASSYSGRRDWNF

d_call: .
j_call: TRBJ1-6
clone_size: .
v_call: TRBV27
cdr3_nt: TGTGCCAGCGGAGGGTTCCCCATTTCACCCCTCCACTTT
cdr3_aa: CASGGFPISPLHF

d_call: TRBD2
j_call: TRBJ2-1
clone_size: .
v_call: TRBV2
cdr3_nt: TGTGCCAGCAGTGCGGGGACTAGCGAGATTGAGCAGTTCTTC
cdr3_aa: CASSAGTSEIEQFF

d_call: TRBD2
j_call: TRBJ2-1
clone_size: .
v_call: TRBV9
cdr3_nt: TGTGCCAGCAGCGTAGAGGAAGCGGGAGATAGCGACAATGAGCAGTTCTTC
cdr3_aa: CASSVEEAGDSDNEQFF

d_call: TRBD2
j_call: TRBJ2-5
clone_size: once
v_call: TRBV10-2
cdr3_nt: TGCGCCAGCACCGGTCATGTTACGTCGGGGGGTGGCGAGACCCAGTACTTC
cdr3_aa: CASTGHVTSGGGETQYF

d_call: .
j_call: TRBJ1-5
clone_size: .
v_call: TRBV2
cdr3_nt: TGTGCCAGCAGTGAAGAGCTAGACCAGCCCCAGCATTTT
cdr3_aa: CASSEELDQPQHF

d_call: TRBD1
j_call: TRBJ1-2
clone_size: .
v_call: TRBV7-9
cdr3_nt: TGTGCCAGCAGCTTAACGGCAGGACAAACGACAGGGGGCTACACCTTC
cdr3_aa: CASSLTAGQTTGGYTF

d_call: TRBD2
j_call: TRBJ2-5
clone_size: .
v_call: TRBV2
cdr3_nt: TGTGCCAGCAAGGTCCAGCGGGGGGCCCATGAGACCCAGTACTTC
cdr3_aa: CASKVQRGAHETQYF

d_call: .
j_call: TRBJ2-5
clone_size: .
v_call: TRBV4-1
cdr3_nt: TGCGCCAGCAGCCAAGACCAGGGAGAGACCCAGTACTTC
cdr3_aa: CASSQDQGETQYF

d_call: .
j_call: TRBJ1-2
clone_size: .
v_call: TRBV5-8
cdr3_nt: TGTGCCAGCAGCCCGGGGGAAGACAGAACTAACTATGGCTACACCTTC
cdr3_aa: CASSPGEDRTNYGYTF

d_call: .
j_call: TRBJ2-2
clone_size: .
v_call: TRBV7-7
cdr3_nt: TGTGCTAGCAGCTTGCAGGGGACGAACACCGGGGAGCTGTTTTTT
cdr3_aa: CASSLQGTNTGELFF

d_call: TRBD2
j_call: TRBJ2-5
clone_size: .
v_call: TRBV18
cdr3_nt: TGTGCCAGCTCACCAGGACTAGCGGCCCAAGAGACCCAGTACTTC
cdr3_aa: CASSPGLAAQETQYF

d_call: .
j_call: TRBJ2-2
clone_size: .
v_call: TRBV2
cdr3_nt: TGTGCCAGCAGTGACCAGGCAGGGGGGACCGGGGAGCTGTTTTTT
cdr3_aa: CASSDQAGGTGELFF

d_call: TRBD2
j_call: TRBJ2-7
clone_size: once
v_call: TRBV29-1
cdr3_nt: TGCAGCGTTGGATTGGCGGGGGGGGCCTCCTACGAGCAGTACTTC
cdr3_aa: CSVGLAGGASYEQYF

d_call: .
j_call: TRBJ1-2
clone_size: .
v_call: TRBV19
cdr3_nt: TGTGCCAGTAGCCCTTCACCAGGGAACGGCTACACCTTC
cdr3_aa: CASSPSPGNGYTF

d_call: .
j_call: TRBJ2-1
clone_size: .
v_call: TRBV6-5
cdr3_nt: TGTGCCAGCAGTCGGACGGGGAATGAGCAGTTCTTC
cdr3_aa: CASSRTGNEQFF

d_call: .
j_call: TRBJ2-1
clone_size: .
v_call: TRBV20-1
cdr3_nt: TGCAGTGCTAGTCTCGGGCCGGTAGCTAGCGTATACTCCTACAATGAGCAGTTCTTC
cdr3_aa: CSASLGPVASVYSYNEQFF

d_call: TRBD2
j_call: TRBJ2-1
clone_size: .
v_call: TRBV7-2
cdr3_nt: TGTGCCAGCAGTTCTCTAGCGGGGGGCCAGTTCTTC
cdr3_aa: CASSSLAGGQFF

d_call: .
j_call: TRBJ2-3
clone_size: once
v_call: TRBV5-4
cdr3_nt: TGTGCCAGCATCCCTGACAGAAGCACAGATACGCAGTATTTT
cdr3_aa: CASIPDRSTDTQYF

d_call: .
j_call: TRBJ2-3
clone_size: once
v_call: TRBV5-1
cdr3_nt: TGCGCCAGCAGCCCCGGACTGCTTACTAGCACAGATACGCAGTATTTT
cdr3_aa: CASSPGLLTSTDTQYF

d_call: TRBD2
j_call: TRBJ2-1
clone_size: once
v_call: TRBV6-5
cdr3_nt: TGTGCCAGCAGTTGGCGGAGACTAGCGGGGCTCAATGAGCAGTTCTTC
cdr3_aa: CASSWRRLAGLNEQFF

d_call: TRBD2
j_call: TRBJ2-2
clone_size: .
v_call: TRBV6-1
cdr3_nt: TGTGCCGGTGGGGGGGGGAACACCGGGGAGCTGTTTTTT
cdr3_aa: CAGGGGNTGELFF

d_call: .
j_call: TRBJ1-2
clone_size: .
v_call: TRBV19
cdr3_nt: TGTGCCAGTAGTAACAGGGAAAGAGGAGGCTACACCTTC
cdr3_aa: CASSNRERGGYTF

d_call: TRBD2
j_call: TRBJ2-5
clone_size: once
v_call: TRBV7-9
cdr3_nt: TGTGCCAGCAGCTTAGTCGGGGGGAATCCAAAGAAAGAGACCCAGTACTTC
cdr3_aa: CASSLVGGNPKKETQYF

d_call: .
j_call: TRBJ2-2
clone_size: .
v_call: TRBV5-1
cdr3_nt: TGCGCCAGCAGCTTTCTCACCTCGGGGTCCGGGGAGCTGTTTTTT
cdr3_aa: CASSFLTSGSGELFF